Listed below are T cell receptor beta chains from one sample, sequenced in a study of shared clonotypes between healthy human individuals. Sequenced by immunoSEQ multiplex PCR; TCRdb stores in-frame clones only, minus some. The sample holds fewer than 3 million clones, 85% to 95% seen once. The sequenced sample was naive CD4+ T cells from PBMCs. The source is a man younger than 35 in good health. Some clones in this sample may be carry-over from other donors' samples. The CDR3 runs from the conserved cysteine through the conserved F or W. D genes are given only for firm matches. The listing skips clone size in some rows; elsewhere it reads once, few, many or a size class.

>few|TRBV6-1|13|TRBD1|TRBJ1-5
TGTGCCAGCAGTGACCAGGGGGGTCAGCCCCAGCATTTT
CASSDQGGQPQHF
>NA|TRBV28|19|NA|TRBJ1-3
TGTGCCAGCAGTTTATGGACCAACTCGGGACGGAACTCTGGAAACACCATATATTTT
CASSLWTNSGRNSGNTIYF
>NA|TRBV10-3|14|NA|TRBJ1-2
TGTGCCATCAGTACGACGCCCAGTCAGTATGGCTACACCTTC
CAISTTPSQYGYTF
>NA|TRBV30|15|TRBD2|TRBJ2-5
TGTGCCTGGAGTGTACGGGGGAGGGCCTCGGAGACCCAGTACTTC
CAWSVRGRASETQYF
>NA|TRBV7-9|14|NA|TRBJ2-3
TGTGCCAGCAGCCAGGGGTTGAGGCCAGATACGCAGTATTTT
CASSQGLRPDTQYF
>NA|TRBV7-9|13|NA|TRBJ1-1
TGTGCCAGCAGCTTACAAGGTCTTACTGAAGCTTTCTTT
CASSLQGLTEAFF
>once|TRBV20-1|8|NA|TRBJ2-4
TGCAGTGCTAACAGGGTGAAGTTC
CSANRVKF
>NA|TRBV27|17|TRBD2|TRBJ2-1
TGTGCCAGCAGACCAGAAACCGGGACTAGGGTCCTTAATGAGCAGTTCTTC
CASRPETGTRVLNEQFF
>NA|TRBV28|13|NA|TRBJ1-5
TGTGCCAGCAGCTTGCCCCCGGCGGGGCCCCAGCATTTT
CASSLPPAGPQHF
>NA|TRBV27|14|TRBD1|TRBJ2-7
TGTGCCAGCAGAGAGGACAGGGGGCTTAACGAGCAGTACTTC
CASREDRGLNEQYF
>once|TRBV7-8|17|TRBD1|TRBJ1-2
TGTGCCAGCAGTAGCCGGTTAGGGCAGGGGGCCACCTATGGCTACACCTTC
CASSSRLGQGATYGYTF
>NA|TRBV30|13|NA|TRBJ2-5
TGTGCCTGGAGTAAGCAGGCTCAAGAGACCCAGTACTTC
CAWSKQAQETQYF
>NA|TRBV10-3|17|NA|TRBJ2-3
TGTGCCATCAGTGAGTACAACCCCAAAAGAAGCGGAGATACGCAGTATTTT
CAISEYNPKRSGDTQYF
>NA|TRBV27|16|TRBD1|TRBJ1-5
TGTGCCAGCAGTTTATTCAGGGGGCCAACTAATCAGCCCCAGCATTTT
CASSLFRGPTNQPQHF
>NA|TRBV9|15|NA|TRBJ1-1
TGTGCCAGCAGCGTAAGTTTGTGGGAGAACACTGAAGCTTTCTTT
CASSVSLWENTEAFF
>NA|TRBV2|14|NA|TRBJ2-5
TGTGCCAGCGGTCGGAGGCGGTCCCAAGAGACCCAGTACTTC
CASGRRRSQETQYF
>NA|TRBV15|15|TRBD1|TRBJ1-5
TGTGCCACCAGCAGAGGACAGGGGGGTAATCAGCCCCAGCATTTT
CATSRGQGGNQPQHF
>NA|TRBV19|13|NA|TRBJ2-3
TGTGCCAGTAGTATAACTCCCACAGATACGCAGTATTTT
CASSITPTDTQYF
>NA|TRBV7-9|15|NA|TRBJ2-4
TGTGCCAGCAGCGCGGGCGACAGGACCTTAAACATTCAGTACTTC
CASSAGDRTLNIQYF
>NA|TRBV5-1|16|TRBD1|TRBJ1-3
TGCGCCAGCAGCTACCGGACAGGCTCCTCTGGAAACACCATATATTTT
CASSYRTGSSGNTIYF
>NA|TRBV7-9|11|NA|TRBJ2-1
TGTGCCATCGGAGGGTACAATGAGCAGTTCTTC
CAIGGYNEQFF
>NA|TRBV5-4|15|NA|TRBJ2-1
TGTGCCAGCAGCTTCGGTTCGACAGCCTACAATGAGCAGTTCTTC
CASSFGSTAYNEQFF
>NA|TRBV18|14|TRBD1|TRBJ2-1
TGTGCCAGCTCATCGATACAGGGGGACAATGAGCAGTTCTTC
CASSSIQGDNEQFF
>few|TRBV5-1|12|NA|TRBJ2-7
TGCGCCAGCAGCTTTTCGGGGTACGAGCAGTACTTC
CASSFSGYEQYF
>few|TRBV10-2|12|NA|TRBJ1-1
TGCGCCAGCAGCCAAGGCGGGGTAGGGGCTTTCTTT
CASSQGGVGAFF
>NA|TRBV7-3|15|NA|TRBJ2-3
TGTGCCAGCAGCTTAAGACTAACAAGCACAGATACGCAGTATTTT
CASSLRLTSTDTQYF